This T cell receptor (beta chain) comes out of a study of blood T cell repertoires in COVID-19. Background on the study: Sites across the United States, Italy and Spain contributed samples from acute and convalescent COVID-19. In each case, the material was cDNA or gDNA derived from T cells, B-cell-depleted T cells, or PBMCs.

In the authors' methods: Counts of nucleated cells, estimated from reference gene primer amplification, were obtained. Profiling relied on immunoSEQ multiplex PCR, and the TCRdb table lists in-frame clones only, not all of them. The V and J calls and clone size were taken over from that table, and D and trimming were inferred from the DNA. The sample lists over 300,000 clones, 90% occurring once. The CDR3 contains 13 residues. Deletions cut 0 bases from V and 7 bases from J, with 9 bases between. CDR1 and CDR2 (germline): GTSNPN, SVGIG (reference sequence). The TCR was taken from a man younger than 35 with active or convalescent COVID-19. Source material: peripheral blood. The chain employs TRBV30 and TRBJ2-2; D gene ambiguous. The CDR3 sequence: CAWSVTVGGELFF. CDR3 DNA sequence: TGTGCCTGGAGTGTAACGGTTGGCGGGGAGCTGTTTTTT.